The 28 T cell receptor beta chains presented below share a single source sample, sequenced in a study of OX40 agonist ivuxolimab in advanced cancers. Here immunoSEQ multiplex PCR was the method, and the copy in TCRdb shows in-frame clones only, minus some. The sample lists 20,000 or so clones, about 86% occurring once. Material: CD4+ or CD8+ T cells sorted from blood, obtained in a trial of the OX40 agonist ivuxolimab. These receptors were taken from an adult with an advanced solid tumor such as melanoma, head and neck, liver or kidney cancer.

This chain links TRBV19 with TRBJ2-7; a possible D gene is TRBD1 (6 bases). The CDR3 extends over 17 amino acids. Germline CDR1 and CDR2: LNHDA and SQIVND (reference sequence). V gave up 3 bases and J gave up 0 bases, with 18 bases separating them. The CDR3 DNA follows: TGTGCCAGTAGTATTTTTGGGGACACGGAGAGCTCCTACGAGCAGTACTTC. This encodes CASSIFGDTESSYEQYF.

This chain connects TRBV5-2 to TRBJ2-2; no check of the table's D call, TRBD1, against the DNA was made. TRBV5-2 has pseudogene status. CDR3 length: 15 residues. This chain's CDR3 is CASSSRDRATGELFF. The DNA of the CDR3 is TGTGCCAGCAGCTCCCGGGACAGGGCTACGGGGGAGCTGTTTTTT.

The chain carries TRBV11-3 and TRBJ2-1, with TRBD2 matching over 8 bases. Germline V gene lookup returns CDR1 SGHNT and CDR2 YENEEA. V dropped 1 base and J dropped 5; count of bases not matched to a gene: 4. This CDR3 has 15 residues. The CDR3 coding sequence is TGTGCCAGCAGCTTAGTCCCGGGAGGGAACAATGAGCAGTTCTTC. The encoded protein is CASSLVPGGNNEQFF.

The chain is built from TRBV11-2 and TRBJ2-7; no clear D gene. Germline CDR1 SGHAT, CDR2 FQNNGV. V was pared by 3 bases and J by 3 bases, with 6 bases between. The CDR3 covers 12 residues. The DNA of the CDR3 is TGTGCCAGCAGCTTTCGGCGCTACGAGCAGTACTTC. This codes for CASSFRRYEQYF.

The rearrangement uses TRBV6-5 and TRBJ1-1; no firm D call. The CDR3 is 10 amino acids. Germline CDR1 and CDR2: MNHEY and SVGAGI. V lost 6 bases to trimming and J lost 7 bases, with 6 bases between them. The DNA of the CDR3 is TGTGCCAGCAGCCAAGGTGAAGCTTTCTTT. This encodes CASSQGEAFF.

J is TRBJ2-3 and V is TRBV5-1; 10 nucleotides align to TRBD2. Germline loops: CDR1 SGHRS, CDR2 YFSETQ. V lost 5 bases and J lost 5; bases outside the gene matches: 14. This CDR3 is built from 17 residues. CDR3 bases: TGCGCCAGCAGGAGATTCGGAGCGGGAGGGCCTGAAGATACGCAGTATTTT. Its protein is CASRRFGAGGPEDTQYF.

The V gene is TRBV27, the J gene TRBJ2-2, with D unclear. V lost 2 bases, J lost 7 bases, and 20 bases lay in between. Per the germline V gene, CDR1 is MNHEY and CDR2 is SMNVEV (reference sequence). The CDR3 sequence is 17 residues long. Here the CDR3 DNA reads TGTGCCAGCAGTTTAGTTACGCCCCCCTACTTGGGCGGGGAGCTGTTTTTT. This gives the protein CASSLVTPPYLGGELFF.

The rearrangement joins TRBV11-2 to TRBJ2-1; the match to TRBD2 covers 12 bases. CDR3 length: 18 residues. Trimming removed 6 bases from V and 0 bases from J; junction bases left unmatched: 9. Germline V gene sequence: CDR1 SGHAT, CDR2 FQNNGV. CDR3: CASRPGTSGSYSYNEQFF. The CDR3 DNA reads TGTGCCAGCAGACCCGGGACTAGCGGGTCCTACTCCTACAATGAGCAGTTCTTC. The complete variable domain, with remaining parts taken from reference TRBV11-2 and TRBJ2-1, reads EAGVAQSPRYKIIEKRQSVAFWCNPISGHATLYWYQQILGQGPKLLIQFQNNGVVDDSQLPKDRFSAERLKGVDSTLKIQPAKLEDSAVYLCASRPGTSGSYSYNEQFFGPGTRLTVL.

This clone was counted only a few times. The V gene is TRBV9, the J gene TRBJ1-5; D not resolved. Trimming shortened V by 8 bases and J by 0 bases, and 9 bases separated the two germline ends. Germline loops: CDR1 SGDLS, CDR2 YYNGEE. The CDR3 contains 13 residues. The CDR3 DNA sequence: TGTGCCAGTGGCGGGTATAGCAATCAGCCCCAGCATTTT. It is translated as CASGGYSNQPQHF.

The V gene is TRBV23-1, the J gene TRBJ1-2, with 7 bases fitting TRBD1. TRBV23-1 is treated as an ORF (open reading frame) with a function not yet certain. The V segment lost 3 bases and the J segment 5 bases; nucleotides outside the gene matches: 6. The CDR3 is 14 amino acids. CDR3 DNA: TGCGCCAGCAGTCACCCAGGGGGGACTTATGGCTACACCTTC. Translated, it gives CASSHPGGTYGYTF.

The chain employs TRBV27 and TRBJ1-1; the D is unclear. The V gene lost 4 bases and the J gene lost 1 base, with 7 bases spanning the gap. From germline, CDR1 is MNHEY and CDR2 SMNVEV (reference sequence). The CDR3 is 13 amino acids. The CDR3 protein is CASSWFWNTEAFF. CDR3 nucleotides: TGTGCCAGCAGTTGGTTTTGGAACACTGAAGCTTTCTTT.

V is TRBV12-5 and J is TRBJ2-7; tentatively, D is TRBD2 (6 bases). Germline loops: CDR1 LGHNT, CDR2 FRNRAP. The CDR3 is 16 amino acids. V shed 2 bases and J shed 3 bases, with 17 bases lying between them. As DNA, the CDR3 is TGTGCTAGTGGTTTGCCGGGGGATAGCGGATTCTACGAGCAGTACTTC. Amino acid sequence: CASGLPGDSGFYEQYF.

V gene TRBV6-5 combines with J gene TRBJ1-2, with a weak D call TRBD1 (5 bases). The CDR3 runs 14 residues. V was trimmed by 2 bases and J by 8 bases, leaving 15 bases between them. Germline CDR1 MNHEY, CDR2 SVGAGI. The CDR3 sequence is CASSYPDSTDGYTF. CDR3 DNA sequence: TGTGCCAGCAGTTACCCGGATTCGACAGACGGCTACACCTTC.

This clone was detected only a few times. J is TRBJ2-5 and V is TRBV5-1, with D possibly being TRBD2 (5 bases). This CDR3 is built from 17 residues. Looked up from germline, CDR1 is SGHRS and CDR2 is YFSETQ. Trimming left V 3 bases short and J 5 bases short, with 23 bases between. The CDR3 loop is CASSSTLRAQGSETQYF. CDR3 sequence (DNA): TGCGCCAGCAGCTCCACACTCCGGGCTCAAGGGAGCGAGACCCAGTACTTC.

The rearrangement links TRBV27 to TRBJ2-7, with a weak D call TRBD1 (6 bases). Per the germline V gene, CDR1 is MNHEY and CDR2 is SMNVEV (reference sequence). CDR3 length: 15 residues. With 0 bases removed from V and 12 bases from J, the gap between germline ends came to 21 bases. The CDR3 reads CASSLSGATGRYMYF. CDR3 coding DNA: TGTGCCAGCAGTTTATCAGGGGCCACAGGGCGGTATATGTACTTC.

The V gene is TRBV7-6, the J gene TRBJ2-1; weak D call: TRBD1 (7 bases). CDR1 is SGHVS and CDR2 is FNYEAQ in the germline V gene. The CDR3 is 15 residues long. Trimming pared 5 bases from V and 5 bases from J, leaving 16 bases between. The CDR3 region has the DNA TGTGCCAGCAGCCGGACAGGAGGGGGGAACAATGAGCAGTTCTTC. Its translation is CASSRTGGGNNEQFF.

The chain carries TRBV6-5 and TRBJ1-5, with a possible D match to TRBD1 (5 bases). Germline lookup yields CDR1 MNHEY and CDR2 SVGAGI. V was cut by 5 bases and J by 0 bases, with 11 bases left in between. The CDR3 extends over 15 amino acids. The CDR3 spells CASSAGAFSNQPQHF. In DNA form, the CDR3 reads TGTGCCAGCAGTGCCGGGGCATTTAGCAATCAGCCCCAGCATTTT.

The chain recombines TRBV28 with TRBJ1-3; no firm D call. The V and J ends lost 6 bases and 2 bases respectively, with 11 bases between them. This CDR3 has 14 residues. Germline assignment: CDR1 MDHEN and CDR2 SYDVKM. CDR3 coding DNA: TGTGCCAGCAGCCCAACCGGCACTGGAAACACCATATATTTT. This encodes CASSPTGTGNTIYF.

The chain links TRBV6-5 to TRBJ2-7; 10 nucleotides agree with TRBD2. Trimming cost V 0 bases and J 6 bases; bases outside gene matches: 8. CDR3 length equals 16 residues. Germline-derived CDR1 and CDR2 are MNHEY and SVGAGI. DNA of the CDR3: TGTGCCAGCAGTTACTCCTCGGCTAGCGGGAGTTTCGAGCAGTACTTC. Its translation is CASSYSSASGSFEQYF.

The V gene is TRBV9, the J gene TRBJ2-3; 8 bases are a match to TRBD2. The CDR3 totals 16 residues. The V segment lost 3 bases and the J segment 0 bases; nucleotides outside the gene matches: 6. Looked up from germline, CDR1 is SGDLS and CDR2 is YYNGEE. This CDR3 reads CASSAGASGSTDTQYF. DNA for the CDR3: TGTGCCAGCAGCGCAGGGGCTAGCGGGAGCACAGATACGCAGTATTTT.

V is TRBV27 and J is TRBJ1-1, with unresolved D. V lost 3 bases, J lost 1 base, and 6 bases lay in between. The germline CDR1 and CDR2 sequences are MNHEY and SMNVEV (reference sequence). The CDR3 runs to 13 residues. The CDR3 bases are TGTGCCAGCAGTTTGAACAGGAACACTGAAGCTTTCTTT. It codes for CASSLNRNTEAFF.

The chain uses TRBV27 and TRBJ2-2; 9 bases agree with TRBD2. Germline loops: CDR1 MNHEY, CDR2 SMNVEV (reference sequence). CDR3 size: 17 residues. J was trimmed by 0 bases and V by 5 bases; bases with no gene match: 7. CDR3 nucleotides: TGTGCCAGCAGTCCGACTAGCGGCTATACGAACACCGGGGAGCTGTTTTTT. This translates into CASSPTSGYTNTGELFF.

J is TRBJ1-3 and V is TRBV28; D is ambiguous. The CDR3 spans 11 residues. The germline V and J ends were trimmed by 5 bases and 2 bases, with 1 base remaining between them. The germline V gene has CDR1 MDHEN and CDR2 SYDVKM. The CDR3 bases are TGTGCCAGCAGTACTGGAAACACCATATATTTT. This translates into CASSTGNTIYF.

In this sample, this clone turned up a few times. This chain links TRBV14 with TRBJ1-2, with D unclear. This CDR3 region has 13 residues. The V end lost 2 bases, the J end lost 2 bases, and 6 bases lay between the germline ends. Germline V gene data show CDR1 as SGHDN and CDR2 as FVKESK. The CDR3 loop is CASSQPGNYGYTF. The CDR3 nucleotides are TGTGCCAGCAGCCAACCGGGGAACTATGGCTACACCTTC.

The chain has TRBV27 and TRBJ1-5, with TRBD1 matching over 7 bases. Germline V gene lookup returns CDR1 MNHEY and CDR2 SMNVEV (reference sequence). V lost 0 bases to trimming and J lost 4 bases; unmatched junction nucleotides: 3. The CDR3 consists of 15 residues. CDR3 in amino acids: CASSLSHRGNQPQHF. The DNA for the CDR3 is TGTGCCAGCAGTTTATCGCACAGGGGAAATCAGCCCCAGCATTTT.

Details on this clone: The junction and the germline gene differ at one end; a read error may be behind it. This CDR3 reads CASSLASGSRYNEQFF. Here the CDR3 DNA reads TGTGCTAGCAGCTTAGCATCCGGGAGTCGATACAATGAGCAGTTCTTC. The chain recombines TRBV7-7 with TRBJ2-1; D possibly corresponds to TRBD2 (6 bases). The CDR3 spans 16 residues. In germline, CDR1 is SSHAT, CDR2 FNYEAQ (reference sequence).

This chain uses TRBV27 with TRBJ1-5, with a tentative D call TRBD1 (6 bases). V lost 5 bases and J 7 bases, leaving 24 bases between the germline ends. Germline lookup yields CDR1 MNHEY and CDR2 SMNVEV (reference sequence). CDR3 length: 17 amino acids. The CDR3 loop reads CASSLSPLRGGLQPQHF. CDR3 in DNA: TGTGCCAGCAGTCTCTCACCCCTCAGGGGTGGTCTACAGCCCCAGCATTTT.

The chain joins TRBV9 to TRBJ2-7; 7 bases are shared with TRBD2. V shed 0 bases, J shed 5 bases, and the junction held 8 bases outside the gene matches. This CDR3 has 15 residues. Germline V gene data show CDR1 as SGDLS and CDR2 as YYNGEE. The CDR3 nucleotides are TGTGCCAGCAGCGTAGCTCCCAGCGGGACGAACGAGCAGTACTTC. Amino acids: CASSVAPSGTNEQYF.